Listed below are T cell receptor beta chains from one sample, sequenced in a study of cytomegalovirus exposure and HLA in healthy donors. TCRdb's copy holds only in-frame clones and misses some; the assay was immunoSEQ multiplex PCR. The sample holds more than 95,000 clones; roughly 90% are singletons and the top ten take 1.5% to 2%. Sequenced: PBMCs. These receptors were collected from a woman between 18 and 30 years old in good health and CMV-seronegative. The CDR3 runs from the conserved cysteine through the conserved F or W. Fields, in order: J gene, V gene, clone size, D gene, CDR3 protein, CDR3 DNA. D genes are given only for firm matches. Some rows have no size entry. The others give once, few or many, or a class for an expanded clone.

TRBJ2-3,TRBV5-1,-,-,CASARGGVGDTQYF,TGCGCCAGCGCCCGGGGCGGGGTCGGAGATACGCAGTATTTT
TRBJ2-1,TRBV7-9,-,-,CASSLATGRENEQFF,TGTGCCAGCAGCTTAGCGACGGGCAGGGAAAATGAGCAGTTCTTC
TRBJ2-3,TRBV5-5,-,-,CASSFPLDTQYF,TGTGCCAGCAGCTTTCCGTTAGATACGCAGTATTTT
TRBJ1-1,TRBV5-7,-,-,CASSLDRLNTEAFF,TGTGCCAGCAGCTTGGACAGATTGAACACTGAAGCTTTCTTT
TRBJ2-5,TRBV7-9,-,-,CASSSRITETQYF,TGTGCCAGCAGCTCGAGGATAACAGAGACCCAGTACTTC
TRBJ1-2,TRBV18,-,TRBD1,CASSPAPPGQGGGYTF,TGTGCCAGCTCACCAGCTCCCCCGGGACAGGGCGGGGGCTACACCTTC
TRBJ2-6,TRBV4-2,once,-,CASSQDYRVGANVLTF,TGTGCCAGCAGCCAAGATTACCGGGTTGGGGCCAACGTCCTGACTTTC
TRBJ2-3,TRBV9,-,TRBD1,CASSVFARTGTGSRDTQYF,TGTGCCAGCAGCGTCTTCGCAAGAACCGGGACAGGGTCGAGAGATACGCAGTATTTT
TRBJ2-1,TRBV11-2,-,-,CASSYRDTDFNEQFF,TGTGCCAGCAGCTACCGGGACACAGACTTCAATGAGCAGTTCTTC
TRBJ1-2,TRBV28,once,-,CASSFRGRGKSNYGYTF,TGTGCCAGCAGTTTCCGAGGCAGGGGCAAGTCTAACTATGGCTACACCTTC
TRBJ2-2,TRBV4-1,-,TRBD2,CASTPIGTSGTGELFF,TGCGCCAGCACCCCAATCGGGACTAGCGGCACCGGGGAGCTGTTTTTT
TRBJ2-2,TRBV7-8,-,-,CASSLWGPGTGELFF,TGTGCCAGCAGCCTCTGGGGGCCGGGCACCGGGGAGCTGTTTTTT
TRBJ2-7,TRBV15,-,-,CATSRDPGSAPDEQYF,TGTGCCACCAGCAGAGACCCGGGATCAGCACCCGACGAGCAGTACTTC
TRBJ2-7,TRBV30,-,TRBD1,CAWSVTGAHYEQYF,TGTGCCTGGAGTGTAACAGGGGCGCACTACGAGCAGTACTTC
TRBJ2-7,TRBV5-4,-,TRBD1,CASSSKPGQGTYEQYF,TGTGCCAGCAGCAGCAAACCGGGACAGGGAACCTACGAGCAGTACTTC
TRBJ2-2,TRBV6-5,once,TRBD1,CASSGQGAITGELFF,TGTGCCAGCAGTGGACAGGGGGCGATCACCGGGGAGCTGTTTTTT
TRBJ2-7,TRBV9,-,TRBD1,CASSPSIGDSSYEQYF,TGTGCCAGCAGCCCCTCAATAGGGGACAGCTCCTACGAGCAGTACTTC
TRBJ2-7,TRBV11-2,once,-,CASSRHLGYEQYF,TGTGCCAGCAGCCGACATTTGGGCTACGAGCAGTACTTC
TRBJ2-2,TRBV29-1,once,-,CSARPTGAGELFF,TGCAGCGCTAGGCCAACGGGAGCCGGGGAGCTGTTTTTT
TRBJ2-7,TRBV29-1,-,TRBD2,CSVISGVSYEQYF,TGCAGCGTTATCAGCGGGGTCTCCTACGAGCAGTACTTC
TRBJ2-3,TRBV4-3,-,TRBD2,CASSQGLAGITDTQYF,TGCGCCAGCAGCCAAGGACTAGCGGGGATCACAGATACGCAGTATTTT
TRBJ2-7,TRBV5-1,-,-,CASSLDGAPADEQYF,TGCGCCAGCAGCTTGGACGGTGCTCCGGCGGACGAGCAGTACTTC
TRBJ1-1,TRBV5-6,-,-,CASSLAQGLSTFF,TGTGCCAGCAGCTTGGCCCAGGGTCTGAGTACTTTCTTT
TRBJ2-2,TRBV9,-,-,CASSVPPLGELFF,TGTGCCAGCAGCGTACCTCCCCTGGGGGAGCTGTTTTTT
TRBJ2-2,TRBV4-1,-,-,CASSREAWSVSTGELFF,TGCGCCAGCAGCAGGGAGGCTTGGTCAGTAAGCACCGGGGAGCTGTTTTTT
TRBJ2-2,TRBV28,-,TRBD2,CASSLLAGVTGELFF,TGTGCCAGCAGTTTACTAGCGGGGGTCACCGGGGAGCTGTTTTTT
TRBJ2-1,TRBV19,-,-,CASRSGTSSYNEQFF,TGTGCCAGTAGATCGGGGACTTCGTCCTACAATGAGCAGTTCTTC
TRBJ2-7,TRBV11-3,-,TRBD1,CASRDRTSYEQYF,TGTGCCAGCAGGGACAGGACCTCCTACGAGCAGTACTTC
TRBJ2-1,TRBV30,-,TRBD2,CAWSAGGNLYNEQFF,TGTGCCTGGAGCGCGGGAGGCAACCTTTACAATGAGCAGTTCTTC
TRBJ2-1,TRBV7-9,-,TRBD2,CASSSKRLAGDPNEQFF,TGTGCCAGCAGCTCGAAGAGACTAGCGGGAGATCCTAATGAGCAGTTCTTC
TRBJ1-2,TRBV5-6,-,TRBD1,CASSWRGRNYGYTF,TGTGCCAGCAGTTGGAGGGGGCGGAACTATGGCTACACCTTC
TRBJ1-2,TRBV30,-,-,CAWAGWRTRANYGYTF,TGTGCCTGGGCCGGATGGAGGACTAGAGCTAACTATGGCTACACCTTC
TRBJ1-2,TRBV19,-,-,CASSIGWRSGYTF,TGTGCCAGTAGTATAGGTTGGCGGTCTGGCTACACCTTC
TRBJ1-4,TRBV18,-,-,CASSPLELATNEKLFF,TGTGCCAGCTCACCACTCGAGCTTGCAACTAATGAAAAACTGTTTTTT
TRBJ2-1,TRBV28,-,TRBD2,CASRWTSGRGEQFF,TGTGCCAGCAGATGGACTAGCGGGAGGGGTGAGCAGTTCTTC
TRBJ2-7,TRBV5-6,-,-,CASSAGRFFGAVTSYEQYF,TGTGCCAGCAGCGCAGGACGGTTTTTCGGAGCGGTAACCTCCTACGAGCAGTACTTC
TRBJ2-1,TRBV11-1,-,TRBD2,CASSLISGRSYNEQFF,TGTGCCAGCAGCTTAATTAGCGGGCGCTCCTACAATGAGCAGTTCTTC
TRBJ2-1,TRBV28,-,TRBD2,CASSSSGGTSNDNEQFF,TGTGCCAGCAGCTCTAGCGGGGGGACATCGAACGACAATGAGCAGTTCTTC
TRBJ2-2,TRBV30,-,-,CAWSPVIGELFF,TGTGCCTGGAGTCCAGTTATCGGGGAGCTGTTTTTT
TRBJ1-2,TRBV28,-,-,CASTQGQGNYGYTF,TGTGCCAGCACCCAAGGGCAGGGTAACTATGGCTACACCTTC
TRBJ2-3,TRBV5-1,-,-,CASSLAAGHTDTQYF,TGCGCCAGCAGCTTGGCGGCAGGGCACACAGATACGCAGTATTTT
TRBJ2-1,TRBV28,-,-,CASTDGGKEFF,TGTGCCAGCACCGATGGGGGGAAAGAGTTCTTC
TRBJ1-5,TRBV29-1,-,-,CSVELDSTRRQHF,TGCAGCGTCGAACTGGACAGCACCCGGCGCCAGCATTTT
TRBJ2-1,TRBV7-9,-,TRBD2,CASWGGLASGTNEQFF,TGTGCCAGCTGGGGGGGGTTGGCTAGCGGGACCAATGAGCAGTTCTTC
TRBJ2-1,TRBV5-4,-,TRBD1,CASTAGTDNEQFF,TGTGCCAGCACTGCCGGGACAGATAATGAGCAGTTCTTC
TRBJ2-7,TRBV27,-,-,CASSYFRGDEQYF,TGTGCCAGCAGTTATTTCAGGGGGGACGAGCAGTACTTC
TRBJ1-2,TRBV28,-,-,CASSTNYGYTF,TGTGCCAGCAGTACAAACTATGGCTACACCTTC
TRBJ1-5,TRBV19,-,TRBD1,CASSITGTGRQPQHF,TGTGCCAGTAGTATTACGGGGACAGGGAGACAGCCCCAGCATTTT
TRBJ2-1,TRBV5-3,-,-,CASRHFRVSSYNEQFF,TGTGCCAGCCGCCATTTCAGGGTGAGCTCCTACAATGAGCAGTTCTTC
TRBJ1-6,TRBV6-1,-,-,CASSETLWSNSPLHF,TGTGCCAGCAGTGAAACTCTATGGTCCAATTCACCCCTCCACTTT